This is a list of T cell receptor beta chains from one sample in a study of naive and memory T cell subsets. TCRdb itself ran the UMI-ligation and nested PCR reads through MiXCR, one entry per CDR3 protein. This table holds more than 35,000 distinct CDR3 sequences, about 14% found once. What was sequenced was effector memory CD4+ T cells from blood. The receptor source for this set is a human donor in good health. Each CDR3 is given with its conserved first and last residue. D genes are given only for firm matches. Some rows mark clone size as missing; the rest say once, few, many or name a class of expanded clone.

- | TRBJ2-7 | TRBV10-3 | many | TGTGCCATCAATTCGGGGCACCTCGGGGAGCAGTACTTC | CAINSGHLGEQYF
- | TRBJ2-4 | TRBV4-1 | - | TGCGCCAGCAGCCAACCGACCTCAGCCAAAAACATTCAGTACTTC | CASSQPTSAKNIQYF
TRBD1 | TRBJ1-6 | TRBV28 | few | TGTGCCAGCAGCTCTCCCGGGACAGGGCCCACGGGGTCACCCCTCCACTTT | CASSSPGTGPTGSPLHF
- | TRBJ2-7 | TRBV7-2 | - | TGTGCCAGCAGCACTCCGGGACTCATCTACGAGCAGTACTTC | CASSTPGLIYEQYF
- | TRBJ2-7 | TRBV29-1 | - | TGCAGCGTTGAAGACAACCGGGCTAGCTCCTACGAGCAGTACTTC | CSVEDNRASSYEQYF
TRBD1 | TRBJ2-2 | TRBV9 | few | TGTGCCAGCAGCCCGCGGGGACAGGGTGATTTGGCCGGGGAGCTGTTTTTT | CASSPRGQGDLAGELFF
TRBD1 | TRBJ2-3 | TRBV6-1 | - | TGTGCCAGCAGTGGACAGGGGGCATTCTCCGGAGATACGCAGTATTTT | CASSGQGAFSGDTQYF
TRBD2 | TRBJ2-1 | TRBV19 | - | TGTGCCAGTAGTATAGCCGGGACTAGCGGGACTCCCGGGCAGTTCTTC | CASSIAGTSGTPGQFF
TRBD1 | TRBJ2-5 | TRBV6-2/TRBV6-3 | many | TGTGCCAGCAGTAGGAGGACAGGGGGCCGGGAGACCCAGTACTTC | CASSRRTGGRETQYF
TRBD1 | TRBJ2-7 | TRBV5-1 | - | TGCGCCAGCAGCTCCCAGACAGGGAGCTCCTACGAGCAGTACTTC | CASSSQTGSSYEQYF
- | TRBJ1-1 | TRBV12-3/TRBV12-4 | - | TGTGCCAGCAGTCCAGGGCGCTACTGGGGCACTGAAGCTTTCTTT | CASSPGRYWGTEAFF
- | TRBJ1-5 | TRBV10-3 | few | TGTGCCATCAGTGATACGGTAAGCGGTCAGCCCCAGCATTTT | CAISDTVSGQPQHF
- | TRBJ1-1 | TRBV20-1 | - | TGCAGTGCTAGACCCCAGGGTCTCACTGAAGCTTTCTTT | CSARPQGLTEAFF
- | TRBJ1-5 | TRBV6-6 | many | TGTGCCAGCAGTTACAGGGATCAGCCCCAGCATTTT | CASSYRDQPQHF
- | TRBJ1-4 | TRBV6-5 | few | TGTGCCAGCAGCCTTCGACGGTTGGGTGAAAAACTGTTTTTT | CASSLRRLGEKLFF
TRBD2 | TRBJ2-7 | TRBV7-2 | many | TGTGCCAGCAGCTTGATGCCTAGCGGGGCCTACGAGCAGTACTTC | CASSLMPSGAYEQYF
TRBD1 | TRBJ2-7 | TRBV6-5 | - | TGTGCCAGCAGCCAGGGACAGTCCATAGGGGAGCAGTACTTC | CASSQGQSIGEQYF
- | TRBJ1-1 | TRBV7-9 | medium-sized | TGTGCCAGCAGCTTAGAGGAGCAGAAGGAAGCTTTCTTT | CASSLEEQKEAFF
TRBD1 | TRBJ2-2 | TRBV7-3 | few | TGTGCCAGCAGCTTAAGAGGACAGGGGGTCGGGGAGCTGTTTTTT | CASSLRGQGVGELFF
TRBD2 | TRBJ2-3 | TRBV3-1 | - | TGTGCCAGCAGCACGGGACTAGCGGGCACAGATACGCAGTATTTT | CASSTGLAGTDTQYF
- | TRBJ2-7 | TRBV2 | many | TGTGCCAGCAGTGAAAATAGCGGCCCATTCTACGAGCAGTACTTC | CASSENSGPFYEQYF
- | TRBJ1-1 | TRBV20-1 | many | TGCAGTGCTAGAGTGGGGGGCTTTGAACCCCGGACTTTCTTT | CSARVGGFEPRTFF
- | TRBJ2-1 | TRBV6-1 | few | TGTGCCAGCAGTGAAAGTGCGGGAACCTACAATGAGCAGTTCTTC | CASSESAGTYNEQFF
TRBD1 | TRBJ1-1 | TRBV12-3/TRBV12-4 | many | TGTGCCAGCAGCCTCAGGGGGCTGGCTGAAGCTTTCTTT | CASSLRGLAEAFF
TRBD1 | TRBJ2-3 | TRBV20-1 | - | TGCAGTGCTCACCGGGGACAGGGGTCAGATACGCAGTATTTT | CSAHRGQGSDTQYF
TRBD2 | TRBJ2-3 | TRBV29-1 | - | TGCAGCGTTGAGATATGGACTAGCGGGAGGCCCGGGATGAGGACAGATACGCAGTATTTT | CSVEIWTSGRPGMRTDTQYF
- | TRBJ2-7 | TRBV7-2 | - | TGTGCCAGCAGCCCCTGGGAGGACGGGACTTTCGAGCAGTACTTC | CASSPWEDGTFEQYF
- | TRBJ2-3 | TRBV2 | many | TGTGCCAGCAGCGCAGACACAGGGCCAGATACGCAGTATTTT | CASSADTGPDTQYF
- | TRBJ1-1 | TRBV18 | - | TGTGCCAGCTCACCAACAGTAAGCCCTGAAGCTTTCTTT | CASSPTVSPEAFF
- | TRBJ2-7 | TRBV12-3/TRBV12-4 | few | TGTGCCAGCAGTTTAGCTGGCGGGTCCTCCTACGAGCAGTACTTC | CASSLAGGSSYEQYF
- | TRBJ2-3 | TRBV28 | few | TGTGCCAGCAGGAGGGGAGATAGCACAGATACGCAGTATTTT | CASRRGDSTDTQYF
- | TRBJ2-3 | TRBV5-4 | many | TGTGCCAGCAGCTTGGTTACCACAGATACGCAGTATTTT | CASSLVTTDTQYF
TRBD2 | TRBJ2-7 | TRBV13 | - | TGTGCCAGCAGCTTCGGAGATAGCGGGGGCGAGCAGTACTTC | CASSFGDSGGEQYF
- | TRBJ2-1 | TRBV6-6 | - | TGTGCCATCAACCGGGACACCTCCTACAATGAGCAGTTCTTC | CAINRDTSYNEQFF
- | TRBJ2-6 | TRBV28 | many | TGTGCCAGCACCGTCGGAGCCAACGTCCTGACTTTC | CASTVGANVLTF
- | TRBJ1-2 | TRBV6-1 | few | TGTGCCAGCAGTGAAGCCATGGGCGGGGCAGGGTATGGCTACACCTTC | CASSEAMGGAGYGYTF
- | TRBJ1-5 | TRBV2 | - | TGTGCCAGCAGTGTGTCCGAGGCACAGCCCCAGCATTTT | CASSVSEAQPQHF
- | TRBJ2-1 | TRBV6-1 | - | TGTGCCAGCAGTGAAAATGCTGAGCAGTTCTTC | CASSENAEQFF
- | TRBJ2-6 | TRBV3-1 | - | TGTGCCAGCAGCCAAGATCGGGGAGTGAGCGCTGGGGCCAACGTCCTGACTTTC | CASSQDRGVSAGANVLTF
- | TRBJ1-1 | TRBV7-9 | medium-sized | TGTGCCGGACAAAAAGACACTGAAGCTTTCTTT | CAGQKDTEAFF
TRBD1 | TRBJ2-2 | TRBV6-2/TRBV6-3 | - | TGTGCCAGCAGGAAGGGACAGGGAAACACCGGGGAGCTGTTTTTT | CASRKGQGNTGELFF
TRBD1 | TRBJ2-2 | TRBV5-1 | - | TGCGCCAGCAGTCCAAGACAGGGGAGTTTCACCGGGGAGCTGTTTTTT | CASSPRQGSFTGELFF
TRBD2 | TRBJ2-3 | TRBV13 | - | TGTGCCAGCAGCCCGAAAACGACGGGACTAGCGGGAGGCCAGACGCAGTATTTT | CASSPKTTGLAGGQTQYF
- | TRBJ2-7 | TRBV7-2 | - | TGTGCCAGCAGCCCGGGCGGGGTCATGAGCTCCTACGAGCAGTACTTC | CASSPGGVMSSYEQYF
TRBD2 | TRBJ2-1 | TRBV11-2 | medium-sized | TGTGCCAGCAGCCCGGGGACTAGCGGGCCATACAATGAGCAGTTCTTC | CASSPGTSGPYNEQFF